This TCR beta chain originates from a study of siplizumab effects on memory and regulatory T cells. Profiled with immunoSEQ multiplex PCR; TCRdb holds only in-frame clones, not every one. The table includes 12,000 or so clones, roughly half detected once. Germline CDR1 reads LNHDA; CDR2 reads SQIVND (reference sequence). V was clipped by 5 bases and J by 6 bases; unmatched bases: 8. The CDR3 totals 15 residues. Points on this clone: Its antigen is not known.

Coculture of the mixed lymphocyte reaction cells took place at 37 degrees C and lasted 6 days. Sample: CFSE-low (dividing) CD8+ T cells sorted from an allogeneic mixed lymphocyte reaction. The sequence derives from a human donor in good health; the cells came from an allogeneic mixed lymphocyte reaction. Some clones in this sample may be carry-over from other donors' samples. The chain uses TRBV19 and TRBJ2-7; 12 bases are a match to TRBD2. The CDR3 DNA reads TGTGCCAGTAGTCCCTCTAGCGGGGGGGCGTTCGAGCAGTACTTC. It translates to CASSPSSGGAFEQYF.